What follows are 6 T cell receptor beta chains derived from one specimen sequenced in a study of blood T cell repertoires in COVID-19. Using immunoSEQ multiplex PCR, the repertoire was profiled, and TCRdb retains in-frame clones only, with some absent. The sample has around 45,000 clones; 83% are singletons. The sample was peripheral blood. All receptors come from an elderly man in a cohort sampled during active COVID-19.

V and J are TRBV28 and TRBJ2-3, with D hard to call. Germline CDR1 MDHEN, CDR2 SYDVKM. V lost 4 bases and J lost 2, with 4 bases in between. This CDR3 contains 12 residues. Here the CDR3 reads CASSSTTDTQYF. The CDR3 nucleotides read TGTGCCAGCAGTTCTACCACAGATACGCAGTATTTT.

The gene calls are TRBV2 and TRBJ2-1; 9 bases match TRBD2. This CDR3 is 17 amino acids long. V was pared by 4 bases and J by 1 base, with 8 bases of the junction left unmatched. CDR1 SNHLY and CDR2 FYNNEI come from the germline V gene. The CDR3 DNA sequence: TGTGCCAGCAGTGGAGGCGGGAGGGCCGGTTCCTACAATGAGCAGTTCTTC. It translates to CASSGGGRAGSYNEQFF.

The V and J genes are TRBV29-1 and TRBJ2-7; 11 bases line up with TRBD2. CDR1 is SQVTM and CDR2 is ANQGSEA in the germline V gene. CDR3 length: 11 residues. J gave up 7 bases and V 4 bases, and 0 bases lay outside the gene matches. Here the CDR3 DNA reads TGCAGCGTTGGACTAGCGGGGGAGCAGTACTTC. Translating gives CSVGLAGEQYF.

The rearrangement uses TRBV10-3 and TRBJ2-3; 10 bases agree with TRBD2. The CDR3 totals 17 residues. Germline-derived CDR1 and CDR2 are ENHRY and SYGVKD. J lost 4 bases, V lost 4 bases, and 11 bases had no gene match. CDR3 sequence (DNA): TGTGCCATCAGTGCGGCTTGGGCTAGCGGGAGAGCAGATACGCAGTATTTT. This encodes CAISAAWASGRADTQYF.

V gene TRBV7-6 combines with J gene TRBJ2-3; TRBD1 aligns across 12 bases. This CDR3 is 21 amino acids long. The germline V gene encodes CDR1 SGHVS and CDR2 FNYEAQ. The junction had 16 bases not matched to a gene; V was cut back by 2 bases and J by 1 base. CDR3 DNA sequence: TGTGCCAGCAGCTTAAAGCGGCCGGGACAGGGGGCACGCTATGGCACAGATACGCAGTATTTT. Amino acid sequence: CASSLKRPGQGARYGTDTQYF.

The genes are TRBV19 and TRBJ2-1; D is ambiguous. This CDR3 region has 13 residues. The V end was cut by 6 bases, the J end by 3 bases, with 9 bases between. Germline-derived CDR1 and CDR2 are LNHDA and SQIVND (reference sequence). CDR3 DNA: TGTGCCAGTAGCGGCGGTAACTACAATGAGCAGTTCTTC. It translates to CASSGGNYNEQFF.